This TCR beta chain is drawn from a study of T cells after yellow fever vaccination. General study findings and limits: Sorted repertoires could include abundant contaminating clonotypes from bulk cells.

V gave up 2 bases and J gave up 4 bases, with 11 bases separating them. Germline CDR1 reads MNHNS; CDR2 reads SASEGT. This CDR3 comprises 15 residues. TCRdb reprocessed the 5' RACE reads via MiXCR and lists one record per CDR3 protein. The profile covers around 260,000 distinct CDR3 sequences, with about 5% appearing a single time and around 3.5% taken by the ten largest. This clonotype was observed at least ten times. Its target is not known. Here the sequenced sample was CD4+ T cells sorted from PBMCs, taken on the day of the yellow fever booster vaccination. This receptor was obtained from a man between 18 and 29 years old who received the YFV17D yellow fever vaccine. The chain recombines TRBV6-1 with TRBJ2-2; D unclear. CDR3 sequence reads: CASSEPASTTGELFF. CDR3 in DNA: TGTGCCAGCAGTGAACCGGCTTCGACCACCGGGGAGCTGTTTTTT.